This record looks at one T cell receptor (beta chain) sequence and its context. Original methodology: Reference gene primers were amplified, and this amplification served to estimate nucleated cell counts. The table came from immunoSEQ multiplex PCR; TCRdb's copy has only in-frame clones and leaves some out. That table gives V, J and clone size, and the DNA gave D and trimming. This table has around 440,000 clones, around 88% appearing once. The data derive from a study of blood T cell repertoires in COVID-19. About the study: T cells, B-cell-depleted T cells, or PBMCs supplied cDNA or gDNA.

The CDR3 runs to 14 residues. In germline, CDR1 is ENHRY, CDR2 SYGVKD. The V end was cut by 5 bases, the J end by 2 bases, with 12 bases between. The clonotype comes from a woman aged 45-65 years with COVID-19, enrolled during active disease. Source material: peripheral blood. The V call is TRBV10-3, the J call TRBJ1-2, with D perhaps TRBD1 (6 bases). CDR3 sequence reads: CAISISGTNYGYTF. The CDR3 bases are TGTGCCATCAGTATTTCAGGGACAAACTATGGCTACACCTTC.